These 29 T cell receptor beta chains were sequenced from one sample in a study of OX40 agonist ivuxolimab in advanced cancers. Assay used: immunoSEQ multiplex PCR; TCRdb lists only in-frame clones, some missing. The sample holds 52,000 or so clones, roughly 84% seen once. Source: CD4+ or CD8+ T cells sorted from blood, taken in a trial of the OX40 agonist ivuxolimab. The receptors were gathered from an adult with an advanced solid tumor such as melanoma, head and neck, liver or kidney cancer.

This rearrangement joins TRBV6-1 to TRBJ2-2, with D tentatively TRBD1 (7 bases). Germline V gene data show CDR1 as MNHNS and CDR2 as SASEGT. The CDR3 covers 14 residues. Trimming shortened V by 3 bases and J by 12 bases, and 17 bases separated the two germline ends. The CDR3 here is CASSDTRGAEKLFF. The CDR3 DNA is TGTGCCAGCAGTGATACCAGGGGGGCGGAAAAGCTGTTTTTT.

For this clone: The germline gene is not matched at one end of the junction; a read error may be the cause. This rearrangement joins TRBV11-2 to TRBJ2-1; D gene uncertain. Germline-derived CDR1 and CDR2 are SGHAT and FQNNGV. This CDR3 contains 14 residues. The CDR3 nucleotides are TGTGCCGGCAGCTTAGTGGCTAGTCTCCATGAGCAGTTCTTC. Residues: CAGSLVASLHEQFF. Together with reference TRBV11-2 and TRBJ2-1, the CDR3 gives the full variable domain: EAGVAQSPRYKIIEKRQSVAFWCNPISGHATLYWYQQILGQGPKLLIQFQNNGVVDDSQLPKDRFSAERLKGVDSTLKIQPAKLEDSAVYLCAGSLVASLHEQFFGPGTRLTVL.

J is TRBJ2-3 and V is TRBV7-2, with D maybe TRBD2 (5 bases). Germline CDR1 reads SGHTA; CDR2 reads FQGNSA. V gave up 6 bases and J gave up 0 bases, with 16 bases separating them. CDR3 length: 16 residues. The CDR3 sequence: CASRINGGPSTDTQYF. The CDR3 region has the DNA TGTGCCAGCAGGATAAACGGAGGCCCTAGCACAGATACGCAGTATTTT. The entire variable domain, with the rest obtained from reference TRBV7-2 and TRBJ2-3, is as follows: GAGVSQSPSNKVTEKGKDVELRCDPISGHTALYWYRQSLGQGLEFLIYFQGNSAPDKSGLPSDRFSAERTGGSVSTLTIQRTQQEDSAVYLCASRINGGPSTDTQYFGPGTRLTVL.

The CDR3 region has the DNA TGTGCCAGTAGTTTTACTAGCGGGAGACCGGGTTCCTACGAGCAGTACTTC. Protein: CASSFTSGRPGSYEQYF. V usage is TRBV19 and J usage is TRBJ2-7; 11 bases fit TRBD2. Germline V CDR1 and CDR2: LNHDA, SQIVND (reference sequence). The trim removed 5 bases at V and 1 base at J, leaving 10 bases unmatched. The CDR3 is 17 residues long.

The chain combines TRBV5-8 with TRBJ2-2, with TRBD1 matching 7 bases. CDR1 is SGHTS, CDR2 YDEGEE, per germline. V was clipped by 1 base and J by 4 bases; unmatched bases: 4. This CDR3 is built from 15 residues. The CDR3 coding sequence is TGTGCCAGCAGCTTGAATGACAGGGTCACCGGGGAGCTGTTTTTT. Protein: CASSLNDRVTGELFF.

This rearrangement joins TRBV2 to TRBJ1-5; D may be TRBD1 (5 bases). V was shortened by 7 bases and J by 6 bases, with 10 bases between the two germline ends. Germline loops: CDR1 SNHLY, CDR2 FYNNEI. The CDR3 extends over 12 amino acids. The CDR3 DNA is TGTGCCAGCACGGGGGGGGGTCAGCCCCAGCATTTT. It encodes CASTGGGQPQHF.

CDR3 DNA sequence: TGTGCCAGCAGCGACAGGGTGTTCAATGAGCAGTTCTTC. Translated, it gives CASSDRVFNEQFF. This rearrangement joins TRBV6-6 to TRBJ2-1; 7 positions agree with TRBD1. V gave up 6 bases and J gave up 6 bases; unmatched junction bases: 5. From germline, CDR1 is MNHNY and CDR2 SVGAGI (reference sequence). The CDR3 has 13 residues.

This chain links TRBV5-1 with TRBJ2-7; 14 nucleotides line up with TRBD2. Germline loops: CDR1 SGHRS, CDR2 YFSETQ. The length of the CDR3 is 16 residues. After removal of 0 bases from V and 6 bases from J, the junction contained 5 bases not matched to a gene. The CDR3 spells CASSLAPGLAGVEQYF. The CDR3 DNA reads TGCGCCAGCAGCTTGGCTCCGGGACTAGCGGGAGTCGAGCAGTACTTC.

This clone was seen only once. The CDR3 reads CASSEISRDTQYF. The CDR3 DNA reads as TGTGCCAGCAGTGAAATCTCCCGAGATACGCAGTATTTT. This chain links TRBV6-1 with TRBJ2-3; D gene ambiguous. V dropped 2 bases and J dropped 5 bases, with 8 bases sitting between them. Per germline, CDR1 MNHNS and CDR2 SASEGT. The CDR3 sequence is 13 residues long.

The rearrangement joins TRBV19 to TRBJ1-5; TRBD1 is a possible D gene (6 bases). Trimming removed 9 bases from V and 0 bases from J, with 18 bases in between. Germline lookup yields CDR1 LNHDA and CDR2 SQIVND (reference sequence). The CDR3 is made up of 16 amino acids. CDR3 bases: TGTGCCAGCGGCCGCGGGACACGTCTTAGCAATCAGCCCCAGCATTTT. The encoded protein is CASGRGTRLSNQPQHF.

This chain uses TRBV9 with TRBJ2-3; 7 positions agree with TRBD1. CDR1 is SGDLS, CDR2 YYNGEE, per germline. Losses at the gene ends were 0 bases for V and 2 bases for J; bases not matched to a gene: 6. This CDR3 is 16 amino acids long. DNA of the CDR3: TGTGCCAGCAGCGTAGCATCCAGGGGGACCACAGATACGCAGTATTTT. This sequence encodes CASSVASRGTTDTQYF. Full variable domain (remainder filled in from reference TRBV9 and TRBJ2-3): DSGVTQTPKHLITATGQRVTLRCSPRSGDLSVYWYQQSLDQGLQFLIQYYNGEERAKGNILERFSAQQFPDLHSELNLSSLELGDSALYFCASSVASRGTTDTQYFGPGTRLTVL.

The chain has TRBV5-4 and TRBJ2-3; D gene ambiguous. The CDR3 sequence is 12 residues long. The ends were cut back, 4 bases at V and 9 bases at J, with 12 bases in the middle. Germline CDR1 reads SGHNT; CDR2 reads YYREEE (reference sequence). The CDR3 is CASSAEADTQYF. CDR3 DNA: TGTGCCAGCAGCGCAGAAGCTGACACGCAGTATTTT. Supplemented by reference TRBV5-4 and TRBJ2-3, the full variable domain reads ETGVTQSPTHLIKTRGQQVTLRCSSQSGHNTVSWYQQALGQGPQFIFQYYREEENGRGNFPPRFSGLQFPNYSSELNVNALELDDSALYLCASSAEADTQYFGPGTRLTVL.

CDR3 DNA: TGTGCCAGCAGCTTGGCCTTGGCAACTAGCGTAAGGTACCACGAGCAGTACTTC. Translated: CASSLALATSVRYHEQYF. V gene TRBV5-8 combines with J gene TRBJ2-7; 7 bases are a match to TRBD2. The CDR3 is 18 amino acids. Trimming took 0 bases from V and 5 from J; bases not matched to a gene: 17. The germline CDR1 and CDR2 sequences are SGHTS and YDEGEE.

The V and J genes are TRBV7-9 and TRBJ2-4; D is ambiguous. Trimming stripped 3 bases from V and 3 bases from J, with 24 bases between. Germline V CDR1 and CDR2: SEHNR, FQNEAQ (reference sequence). This CDR3 has 19 amino acids. The CDR3 DNA reads as TGTGCCAGCAGCTTTCAGATTACGTCGGGTTCCGGCGTCAAAAACATTCAGTACTTC. It specifies CASSFQITSGSGVKNIQYF.

The chain joins TRBV30 to TRBJ1-2; D not certain. This CDR3 is built from 15 residues. Between the trimmed V and J ends, which lost 0 bases and 4 bases, there was a span of 15 bases. The germline CDR1 and CDR2 sequences are GTSNPN and SVGIG (reference sequence). The CDR3 nucleotides read TGTGCCTGGAGTGTACGGTTGCCGATCTCCTATGGCTACACCTTC. It yields the protein CAWSVRLPISYGYTF.

This clone was seen more than once but under ten times. The CDR3 DNA follows: TGTGCCAGTAGTCTGACAGGGGGGCACTCCTACGAGCAGTACTTC. Protein product: CASSLTGGHSYEQYF. J is TRBJ2-7 and V is TRBV19, with 9 nucleotides matching TRBD1. The trim removed 5 bases at V and 0 bases at J, leaving 5 bases unmatched. The CDR3 has 15 amino acids. CDR1 LNHDA and CDR2 SQIVND come from the germline V gene (reference sequence).

The J gene is TRBJ1-3, the V gene TRBV28; 8 bases map to TRBD1. J was trimmed by 4 bases and V by 2 bases; bases with no gene match: 10. The CDR3 sequence is 17 residues long. In germline, CDR1 is MDHEN, CDR2 SYDVKM. DNA of the CDR3: TGTGCCAGCAGTTTAAGGCCAGGGGGCGGTATAGGAAACACCATATATTTT. As protein: CASSLRPGGGIGNTIYF.

The gene calls are TRBV11-1 and TRBJ2-7; D may be TRBD2 (5 bases). From germline, CDR1 is SGHAT and CDR2 FQDESV (reference sequence). The ends were cut back, 2 bases at V and 3 bases at J, with 14 bases in the middle. The CDR3 contains 15 residues. The CDR3 sequence: CASSLRAGDGYEQYF. The CDR3 nucleotides are TGTGCCAGCAGCTTAAGGGCGGGTGATGGCTACGAGCAGTACTTC.

V usage is TRBV4-3 and J usage is TRBJ2-3; no clear D. With 0 bases removed from V and 3 bases from J, the gap between germline ends came to 7 bases. Per the germline V gene, CDR1 is LGHNA and CDR2 is YSLEER. The CDR3 covers 14 residues. The CDR3 bases are TGCGCCAGCAGCCAAGATGCCCCGACAGATACGCAGTATTTT. This encodes CASSQDAPTDTQYF.

The gene calls are TRBV10-3 and TRBJ1-6; TRBD1 matches 8 bases. The germline V gene encodes CDR1 ENHRY and CDR2 SYGVKD. This CDR3 has 14 amino acids. After removal of 6 bases from V and 5 bases from J, the junction contained 3 bases not matched to a gene. This CDR3 is CAIRMGQDNSPLHF. CDR3 coding DNA: TGTGCCATCAGGATGGGACAGGATAATTCACCCCTCCACTTT.

This clone has only one observation. CDR3 nucleotide sequence: TGTGCCAGCAGCTTAGATCTTGTTCCCGATAGACAGGGGAACACCGGGGAGCTGTTTTTT. Its protein is CASSLDLVPDRQGNTGELFF. The chain has TRBV11-2 and TRBJ2-2, with 7 bases fitting TRBD1. This CDR3 is 20 amino acids long. With 0 bases clipped from V and 1 base from J, the junction kept 14 bases outside the gene matches. CDR1 SGHAT and CDR2 FQNNGV come from the germline V gene.

V and J are TRBV10-2 and TRBJ2-7; 7 bases are a match to TRBD2. Germline trimming cut 8 bases from V and 4 bases from J; bases unmatched to any gene: 8. The CDR3 covers 13 residues. Germline V gene sequence: CDR1 WSHSY, CDR2 SAAADI. Here the CDR3 reads CASETGGGYEQYF. CDR3 coding DNA: TGCGCCAGCGAGACGGGAGGAGGTTACGAGCAGTACTTC.

This chain uses TRBV6-4 with TRBJ2-3; D ambiguous. The ends were cut back, 4 bases at V and 0 bases at J, with 8 bases in the middle. CDR1 MRHNA and CDR2 SNTAGT come from the germline V gene. CDR3 length: 14 residues. CDR3 in DNA: TGTGCCAGCAGTGTCGAGATGAGCACAGATACGCAGTATTTT. Protein: CASSVEMSTDTQYF.

V and J are TRBV28 and TRBJ2-3, with D perhaps TRBD2 (5 bases). The CDR3 has 17 amino acids. The V and J ends lost 10 bases and 2 bases respectively, with 25 bases between them. Germline loops: CDR1 MDHEN, CDR2 SYDVKM. The CDR3 DNA reads as TGTGCCACCCTACCTCCCCTTGGTAGCGCGTTCACAGATACGCAGTATTTT. Translated: CATLPPLGSAFTDTQYF.

The chain combines TRBV6-1 with TRBJ1-5, with 7 bases fitting TRBD1. This CDR3 spans 15 amino acids. CDR1 is MNHNS and CDR2 is SASEGT in the germline V gene. V was clipped by 5 bases and J by 5 bases; unmatched bases: 9. The CDR3 here is CASSLETGTYQPQHF. The CDR3 DNA follows: TGTGCCAGCAGTCTCGAGACAGGGACCTATCAGCCCCAGCATTTT.

The chain uses TRBV7-2 and TRBJ2-7; a possible D gene is TRBD2 (6 bases). The CDR3 length is 13 residues. V dropped 5 bases and J dropped 4 bases, with 12 bases sitting between them. CDR1 SGHTA and CDR2 FQGNSA come from the germline V gene. DNA of the CDR3: TGTGCCAGCAGCCCCGGACTAATATACGAGCAGTACTTC. It is translated as CASSPGLIYEQYF.

This chain links TRBV6-5 with TRBJ2-1; 7 bases align to TRBD1. CDR1 is MNHEY, CDR2 SVGAGI, per germline. This CDR3 has 15 amino acids. The trim removed 5 bases at V and 4 bases at J, leaving 8 bases unmatched. DNA of the CDR3: TGTGCCAGCAGTGTACAGGGGAATACTTACAATGAGCAGTTCTTC. Translated: CASSVQGNTYNEQFF.

This clone was seen a single time. V and J are TRBV7-2 and TRBJ2-3; the D gene is possibly TRBD2 (6 bases). Germline CDR1 is SGHTA and CDR2 is FQGNSA. Trimming pared 6 bases from V and 1 base from J, leaving 14 bases between. The CDR3 is 15 residues long. The CDR3 region has the DNA TGTGCCAGCAGACTACCGGGGGAGGGCACAGATACGCAGTATTTT. The encoded protein is CASRLPGEGTDTQYF.

V is TRBV2 and J is TRBJ1-5; maybe TRBD1 (5 bases). Germline assignment: CDR1 SNHLY and CDR2 FYNNEI. Trimming took 6 bases from V and 6 from J, leaving 9 bases between them. The CDR3 runs 12 residues. CDR3 amino acids: CASSEGIQPQHF. CDR3 nucleotide sequence: TGTGCCAGCAGCGAGGGGATTCAGCCCCAGCATTTT.